Shown below are 2 T cell receptor beta chains from a single sample sequenced in a study of identifying expanded T cells in peripheral blood. TCRdb keeps only in-frame clones here, not all; method: immunoSEQ multiplex PCR. The sample holds approximately 100,000 clones; 70% to 90% are singletons and the top ten take 17%. Sequencing input: blood. These receptor sequences come from a person between 18 and 75 years old in good health.

The chain links TRBV4-3 to TRBJ1-2; D is ambiguous. The CDR3 consists of 20 residues. Germline V lookup: CDR1 LGHNA, CDR2 YSLEER. The germline V and J ends were trimmed by 0 bases and 4 bases, with 27 bases remaining between them. DNA of the CDR3: TGCGCCAGCAGCCAAGATCTGGCAGTCGAGCTTTTGCGGTCGAGCTATGGCTACACCTTC. Translated: CASSQDLAVELLRSSYGYTF.

The rearrangement links TRBV7-9 to TRBJ2-7, with TRBD1 matching 9 bases. The V segment lost 5 bases and the J segment 5 bases; nucleotides outside the gene matches: 4. CDR3 size: 13 residues. Looked up from germline, CDR1 is SEHNR and CDR2 is FQNEAQ (reference sequence). The CDR3 loop reads CASSGDRANEQYF. In DNA form, the CDR3 reads TGTGCCAGCAGCGGGGACAGGGCCAACGAGCAGTACTTC. The variable domain in full, completed from reference TRBV7-9 and TRBJ2-7, reads DTGVSQNPRHKITKRGQNVTFRCDPISEHNRLYWYRQTLGQGPEFLTYFQNEAQLEKSRLLSDRFSAERPKGSFSTLEIQRTEQGDSAMYLCASSGDRANEQYFGPGTRLTVT.